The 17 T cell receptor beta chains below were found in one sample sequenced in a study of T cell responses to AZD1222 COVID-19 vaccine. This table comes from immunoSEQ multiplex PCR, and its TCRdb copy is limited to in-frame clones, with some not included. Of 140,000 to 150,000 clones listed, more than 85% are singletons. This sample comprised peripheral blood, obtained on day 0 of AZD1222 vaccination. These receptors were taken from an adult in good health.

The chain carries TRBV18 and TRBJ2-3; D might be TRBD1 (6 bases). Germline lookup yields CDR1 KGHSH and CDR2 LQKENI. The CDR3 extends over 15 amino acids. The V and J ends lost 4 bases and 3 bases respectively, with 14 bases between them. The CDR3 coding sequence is TGTGCCAGCTCACTACAACAGGGCTGGACAGATACGCAGTATTTT. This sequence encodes CASSLQQGWTDTQYF.

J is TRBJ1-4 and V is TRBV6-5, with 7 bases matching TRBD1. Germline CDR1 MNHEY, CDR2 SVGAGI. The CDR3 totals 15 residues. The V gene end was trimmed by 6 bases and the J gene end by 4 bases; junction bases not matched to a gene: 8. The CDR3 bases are TGTGCCAGCAGGCCAGGGACAGCGAATAATGAAAAACTGTTTTTT. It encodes CASRPGTANNEKLFF.

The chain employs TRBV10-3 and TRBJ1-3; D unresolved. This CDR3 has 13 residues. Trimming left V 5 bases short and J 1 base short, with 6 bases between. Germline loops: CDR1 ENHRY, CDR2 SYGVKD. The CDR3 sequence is CAISRGSGNTIYF. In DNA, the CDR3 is TGTGCCATCAGTCGGGGTTCTGGAAACACCATATATTTT.

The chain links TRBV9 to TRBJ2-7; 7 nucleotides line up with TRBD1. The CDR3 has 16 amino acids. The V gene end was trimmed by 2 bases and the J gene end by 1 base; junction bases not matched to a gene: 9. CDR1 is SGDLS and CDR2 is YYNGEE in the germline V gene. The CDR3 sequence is CASSVGTGTESYEQYF. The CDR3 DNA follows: TGTGCCAGCAGCGTCGGCACCGGGACAGAGTCCTACGAGCAGTACTTC.

DNA of the CDR3: TGCGCCAGCAGCTTGCCGGAGCTGAACACTGAAGCTTTCTTT. This encodes CASSLPELNTEAFF. The V call is TRBV5-1, the J call TRBJ1-1; D unresolved. Germline CDR1 SGHRS, CDR2 YFSETQ. V lost 1 base and J lost 0, with 7 bases in between. The CDR3 runs 14 residues.

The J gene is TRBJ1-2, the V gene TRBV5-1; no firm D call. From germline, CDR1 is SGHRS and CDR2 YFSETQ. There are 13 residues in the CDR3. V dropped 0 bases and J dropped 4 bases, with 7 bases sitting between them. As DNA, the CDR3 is TGCGCCAGCAGCTTGGAAGGGAGCTATGGCTACACCTTC. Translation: CASSLEGSYGYTF.

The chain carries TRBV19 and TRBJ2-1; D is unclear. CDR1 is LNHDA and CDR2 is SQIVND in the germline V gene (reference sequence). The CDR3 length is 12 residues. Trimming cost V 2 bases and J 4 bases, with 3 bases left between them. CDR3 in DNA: TGTGCCAGTAGTATATCGTACAATGAGCAGTTCTTC. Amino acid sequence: CASSISYNEQFF.

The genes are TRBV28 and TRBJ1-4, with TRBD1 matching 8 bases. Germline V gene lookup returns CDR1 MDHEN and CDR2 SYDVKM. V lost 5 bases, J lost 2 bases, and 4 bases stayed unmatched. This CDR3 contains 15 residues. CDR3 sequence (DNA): TGTGCCAGCAGTCGGACAGGGTCTACTAATGAAAAACTGTTTTTT. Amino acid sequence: CASSRTGSTNEKLFF.

CDR3 sequence (DNA): TGCGCCAGCAGCTTGGATCCGGGGAGCGCTGAAGCTTTCTTT. It is translated as CASSLDPGSAEAFF. V is TRBV5-1 and J is TRBJ1-1; D call uncertain. V was shortened by 0 bases and J by 6 bases, with 12 bases between the two germline ends. The CDR3 has 14 amino acids. The V gene's germline CDR1 is SGHRS and CDR2 YFSETQ.

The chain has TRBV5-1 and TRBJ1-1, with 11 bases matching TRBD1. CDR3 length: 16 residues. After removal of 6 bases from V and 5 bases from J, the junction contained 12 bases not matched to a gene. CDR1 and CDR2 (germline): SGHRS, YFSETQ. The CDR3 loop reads CASILGTGGGETEAFF. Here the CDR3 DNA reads TGCGCCAGCATCCTCGGGACAGGGGGAGGTGAAACTGAAGCTTTCTTT. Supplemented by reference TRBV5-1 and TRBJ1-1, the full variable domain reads KAGVTQTPRYLIKTRGQQVTLSCSPISGHRSVSWYQQTPGQGLQFLFEYFSETQRNKGNFPGRFSGRQFSNSRSEMNVSTLELGDSALYLCASILGTGGGETEAFFGQGTRLTVV.

DNA for the CDR3: TGTGCCAGCAGTATAGGGAATAGTGGGGCCAACGTCCTGACTTTC. Residues: CASSIGNSGANVLTF. The chain couples TRBV27 to TRBJ2-6; D is undetermined. Per germline, CDR1 MNHEY and CDR2 SMNVEV (reference sequence). V dropped 5 bases and J dropped 3 bases, with 11 bases sitting between them. This CDR3 is built from 15 residues.

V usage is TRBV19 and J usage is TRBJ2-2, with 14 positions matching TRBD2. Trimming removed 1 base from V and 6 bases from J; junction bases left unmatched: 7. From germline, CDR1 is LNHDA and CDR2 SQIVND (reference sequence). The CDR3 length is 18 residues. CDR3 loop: CASSIGGTSGRGAGELFF. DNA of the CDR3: TGTGCCAGTAGTATAGGTGGGACTAGCGGGAGAGGCGCCGGGGAGCTGTTTTTT.

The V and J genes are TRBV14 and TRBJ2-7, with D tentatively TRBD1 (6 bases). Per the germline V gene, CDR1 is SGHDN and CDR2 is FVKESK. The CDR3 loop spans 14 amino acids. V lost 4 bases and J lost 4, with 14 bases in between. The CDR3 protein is CASSLPGHIYEQYF. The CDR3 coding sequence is TGTGCCAGCAGCCTTCCGGGACACATTTACGAGCAGTACTTC.

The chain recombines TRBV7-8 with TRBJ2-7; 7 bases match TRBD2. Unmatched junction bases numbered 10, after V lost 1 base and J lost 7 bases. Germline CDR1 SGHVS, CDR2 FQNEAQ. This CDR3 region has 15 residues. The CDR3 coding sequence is TGTGCCAGCAGCTTAGTACCGGGCCGGGGAGGGGAGCAGTACTTC. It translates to CASSLVPGRGGEQYF. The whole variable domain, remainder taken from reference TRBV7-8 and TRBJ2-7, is GAGVSQSPRYKVAKRGQDVALRCDPISGHVSLFWYQQALGQGPEFLTYFQNEAQLDKSGLPSDRFFAERPEGSVSTLKIQRTQQEDSAVYLCASSLVPGRGGEQYFGPGTRLTVT.

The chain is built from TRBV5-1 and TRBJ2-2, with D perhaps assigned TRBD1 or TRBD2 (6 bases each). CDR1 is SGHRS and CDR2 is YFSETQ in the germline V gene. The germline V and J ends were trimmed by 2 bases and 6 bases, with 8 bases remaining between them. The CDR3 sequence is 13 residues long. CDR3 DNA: TGCGCCAGCAGCTTAGGGGGGCCCGGGGAGCTGTTTTTT. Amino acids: CASSLGGPGELFF.

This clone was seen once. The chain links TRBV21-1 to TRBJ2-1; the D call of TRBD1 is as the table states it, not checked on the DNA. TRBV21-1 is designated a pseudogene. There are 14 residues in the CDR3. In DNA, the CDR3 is TGTGCCAGCAGAAACACGAGGACAGTTAATGAGCAGTTCTTC. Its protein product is CASRNTRTVNEQFF.

In DNA, the CDR3 is TGTGCCAGCAGCCAAGAGGCAGCGGGGGTGCCCGATGAGCAGTTCTTC. Residues: CASSQEAAGVPDEQFF. V gene TRBV3-1 (or the pseudogene TRBV3-2) combines with J gene TRBJ2-1; 8 bases align to TRBD2. The length of the CDR3 is 16 residues. The V segment lost 0 bases and the J segment 8 bases; nucleotides outside the gene matches: 9. Germline V CDR1 and CDR2: LGHDT, YNNKEL (reference sequence).